Below are 8 T cell receptor beta chains sequenced from a single sample in a study of response to subunit inactivated influenza vaccine. TCRdb redid the calling of the RT-PCR reads with MiXCR, one entry per CDR3 protein. Among roughly 630,000 distinct CDR3 sequences, 14% were seen once, and the ten largest hold 6% to 9.5%. Sequences were derived from PBMCs from blood, sampled roughly 15 days before vaccination. The receptors shown here come from a man aged 45-65 years who received an inactivated influenza vaccine.

This chain links TRBV14 with TRBJ1-5; D is undetermined. The CDR3 runs 15 residues. V was trimmed by 4 bases and J by 2 bases, leaving 12 bases between them. Per germline, CDR1 SGHDN and CDR2 FVKESK. DNA for the CDR3: TGTGCCAGCAGCCTTTATGCAGGTGGCAATCAGCCCCAGCATTTT. Protein product: CASSLYAGGNQPQHF.

The sample holds a few counts of this clonotype. The chain employs TRBV7-9 and TRBJ2-7; D is possibly TRBD2 (6 bases). The CDR3 is 15 amino acids. With 5 bases removed from V and 2 bases from J, the gap between germline ends came to 16 bases. Germline-derived CDR1 and CDR2 are SEHNR and FQNEAQ (reference sequence). The CDR3 bases are TGTGCCAGCAGCACGAGGACCGGGGGAGCCTACGAGCAGTACTTC. Protein sequence: CASSTRTGGAYEQYF.

This clonotype came up a few times. The chain recombines TRBV7-2 with TRBJ2-3; D is unresolved. Germline V CDR1 and CDR2: SGHTA, FQGNSA. The germline V and J ends were trimmed by 5 bases and 2 bases, with 11 bases remaining between them. This CDR3 has 14 residues. Here the CDR3 reads CASSQRLFTDTQYF. Written as DNA, the CDR3 is TGTGCCAGCAGCCAGAGGCTATTCACAGATACGCAGTATTTT. The full variable domain, its missing parts supplied by reference TRBV7-2 and TRBJ2-3, is GAGVSQSPSNKVTEKGKDVELRCDPISGHTALYWYRQSLGQGLEFLIYFQGNSAPDKSGLPSDRFSAERTGGSVSTLTIQRTQQEDSAVYLCASSQRLFTDTQYFGPGTRLTVL.

This clonotype has only a few counts. The rearrangement uses TRBV6-1 and TRBJ2-1, with a tentative D call TRBD2 (6 bases). Germline V gene sequence: CDR1 MNHNS, CDR2 SASEGT. Deletions cut 6 bases from V and 8 bases from J, with 20 bases between. The CDR3 consists of 15 residues. The CDR3 loop reads CASRFPVGGWDEQFF. The CDR3 DNA sequence: TGTGCCAGCAGGTTTCCGGTCGGGGGTTGGGATGAGCAGTTCTTC.

This chain joins TRBV20-1 and TRBJ2-5; 8 nucleotides align to TRBD2. CDR1 is DFQATT, CDR2 SNEGSKA, per germline (reference sequence). CDR3 length: 15 residues. The ends lost 5 bases at V and 5 bases at J; junction bases unmatched: 13. The CDR3 nucleotides are TGCAGTGCTCCCAGCCCCTTAGCGGGGACGGAGACCCAGTACTTC. Protein: CSAPSPLAGTETQYF.

This clonotype was observed a handful of times. This chain links TRBV12-3 or TRBV12-4 with TRBJ2-1; 7 positions match TRBD1. V was pared by 6 bases and J by 3 bases, with 8 bases of the junction left unmatched. The CDR3 totals 15 residues. CDR3 residues: CASRPTGIYYNEQFF. CDR3 nucleotides: TGTGCCAGCAGACCGACAGGGATTTACTACAATGAGCAGTTCTTC.

The chain employs TRBV5-6 and TRBJ2-5; D remains unclear. Germline CDR1 and CDR2: SGHDT and YYEEEE. V was trimmed by 3 bases and J by 4 bases, leaving 10 bases between them. This CDR3 comprises 13 residues. Here the CDR3 reads CASSSGPGETQYF. DNA of the CDR3: TGTGCCAGCAGCTCCGGGCCGGGAGAGACCCAGTACTTC.

A few counts support this clonotype. The chain carries TRBV6-2 or TRBV6-3 and TRBJ2-5, with TRBD2 matching over 8 bases. V dropped 1 base and J dropped 2; count of bases not matched to a gene: 6. Germline lookup yields CDR1 MNHEY and CDR2 SVGEGT. The CDR3 covers 16 residues. CDR3 DNA: TGTGCCAGCAGTTACTTCAGCGGGAGCGTTCAAGAGACCCAGTACTTC. Protein product: CASSYFSGSVQETQYF.